This T cell receptor (beta chain) was captured in a study of blood T cells in healthy people across ages. Looking at the study overall: The capture of about one barcoded beta molecule per two T cells was achieved by template switching. Study-wide findings and caveats: In older individuals, TCR beta diversity per million T cells was lower, falling roughly linearly with age. CMV status of donors was not determined, possibly confounding expanded clonotype changes.

The CDR3 runs 15 residues. From germline, CDR1 is MGHRA and CDR2 YSYEKL. The V gene lost 0 bases and the J gene lost 2 bases, with 10 bases spanning the gap. This clonotype showed up just a few times. Its cognate antigen is unknown. For the second PCR, which ran for about 7 to 11 cycles, a sample-barcoded 5' primer and a J-beta primer mix were used. Each cDNA molecule, via a template-switch adaptor with 12 random nucleotides, was tagged. A single record per CDR3 protein comes from TCRdb applying MiXCR to the 5' RACE reads. The sample carries 1.5 million to 2 million distinct CDR3 sequences, 28% recorded once.

J is TRBJ1-2 and V is TRBV4-1; TRBD1 is a possible D gene (6 bases). Sequencing used blood. The sequence was obtained from a woman aged 25 to 39 in good health. CDR3 loop: CASSQEEGGNYGYTF. Here the CDR3 DNA reads TGCGCCAGCAGCCAAGAAGAGGGGGGGAACTATGGCTACACCTTC.